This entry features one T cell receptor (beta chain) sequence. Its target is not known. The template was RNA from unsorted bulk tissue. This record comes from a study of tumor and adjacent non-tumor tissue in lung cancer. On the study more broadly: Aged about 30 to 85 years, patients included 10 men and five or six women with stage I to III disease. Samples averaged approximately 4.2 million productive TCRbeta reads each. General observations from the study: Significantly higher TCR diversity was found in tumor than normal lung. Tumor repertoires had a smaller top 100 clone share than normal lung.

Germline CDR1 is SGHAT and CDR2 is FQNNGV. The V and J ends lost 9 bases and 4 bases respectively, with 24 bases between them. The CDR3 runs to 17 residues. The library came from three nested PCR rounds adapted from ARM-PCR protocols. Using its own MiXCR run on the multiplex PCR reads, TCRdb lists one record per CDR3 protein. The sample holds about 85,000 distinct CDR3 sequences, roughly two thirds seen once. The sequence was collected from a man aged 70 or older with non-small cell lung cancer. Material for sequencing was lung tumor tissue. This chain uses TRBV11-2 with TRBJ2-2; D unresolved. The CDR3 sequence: CASSPCGKGMSTGELFF. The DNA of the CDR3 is TGTGCCAGTAGCCCTTGCGGTAAGGGTATGAGCACCGGGGAGCTGTTTTTT.